This TCR beta chain was recorded in a study of blood T cell repertoires in COVID-19. Background on the study: Collection of acute and convalescent COVID-19 samples took place in the United States, Italy and Spain. Nucleic acid was either cDNA or gDNA, and it came from T cells, B-cell-depleted T cells, or PBMCs.

As originally analysed: Estimation of nucleated cell counts relied on the amplification of reference gene primers. Clones were sequenced by immunoSEQ multiplex PCR, and TCRdb holds only the in-frame ones, with some missing. D and trimming were read from the DNA, whereas the V and J calls and clone size are those reported in that table. Among around 250,000 clones listed, roughly 80% were seen once. Trimming at V came to 4 bases and at J to 0 bases, leaving 7 bases not matched to a gene. The CDR3 is 15 amino acids. Germline V gene lookup returns CDR1 SGDLS and CDR2 YYNGEE. V is TRBV9 and J is TRBJ2-7; 7 bases line up with TRBD1. The sequenced sample consisted of peripheral blood. This clonotype originated in a young woman with acute or convalescent COVID-19. Here the CDR3 DNA reads TGTGCCAGCAGCCCTGGACAGGCGAGCTCCTACGAGCAGTACTTC. This encodes CASSPGQASSYEQYF.